This section outlines one T cell receptor (beta chain) sequence together with its context. Its antigen is as yet unknown. Data came from immunoSEQ multiplex PCR; TCRdb stores just in-frame clones and leaves some out. The data hold 35,000 to 50,000 clones, with 81% observed a single time. The data were taken from a study of PD-L1 blockade in urothelial cancer. Looking at the study overall: Bladder-origin urothelial cancer in males covered about 90% of the 29 patients. Regarding the study as a whole: More expansion of tumor-associated blood clones, seen at 3 weeks, marked durable-benefit patients.

V was clipped by 7 bases and J by 1 base, with 13 bases between them. Germline V gene data show CDR1 as WSHSY and CDR2 as SAAADI. The CDR3 contains 14 residues. The sample was PBMCs, taken around atezolizumab (anti-PD-L1) treatment. The chain joins TRBV10-2 to TRBJ1-1; tentatively, D is TRBD1 (5 bases). The source of this sequence is a man aged 65 to 85 with urothelial cancer. CDR3 sequence reads: CASMGTGPNTEAFF. CDR3 in DNA: TGCGCCAGCATGGGGACTGGGCCGAACACTGAAGCTTTCTTT.